These 23 T cell receptor beta chains were sequenced from one sample in a study of identical twins. Using its own MiXCR run on the 5' RACE reads, TCRdb lists one record per CDR3 protein. The sample includes some 730,000 distinct CDR3 sequences, approximately 18% of them seen just once. These data were also filed under a second study, of T cells expressing NK-cell markers.

Sequencing used PBMCs. The origin of the receptors is a woman aged 18 to 35 in good health.

The chain uses TRBV12-3 or TRBV12-4 and TRBJ2-3, with 7 bases that match TRBD2. J was trimmed by 7 bases and V by 6 bases; bases with no gene match: 7. The CDR3 runs to 13 residues. CDR3 DNA sequence: TGTGCCAGCAGCCAGCGGGGCGCCTATACGCAGTATTTT. This gives the protein CASSQRGAYTQYF.

The chain joins TRBV18 to TRBJ2-1, with D possibly being TRBD2 (5 bases). Trimming took 0 bases from V and 5 from J, leaving 11 bases between them. The CDR3 sequence is 15 residues long. Germline CDR1 reads KGHSH; CDR2 reads LQKENI. In DNA, the CDR3 is TGTGCCAGCTCACCACCAACGGGAATTAACAATGAGCAGTTCTTC. Protein: CASSPPTGINNEQFF. The complete variable domain, with remaining parts taken from reference TRBV18 and TRBJ2-1, reads NAGVMQNPRHLVRRRGQEARLRCSPMKGHSHVYWYRQLPEEGLKFMVYLQKENIIDESGMPKERFSAEFPKEGPSILRIQQVVRGDSAAYFCASSPPTGINNEQFFGPGTRLTVL.

The chain combines TRBV4-2 with TRBJ2-2; D might be TRBD1 (5 bases). The CDR3 spans 14 residues. CDR1 is LGHNA, CDR2 YNFKEQ, per germline. V was cut by 8 bases and J by 0 bases, with 10 bases left in between. This CDR3 is CASGLTANTGELFF. The CDR3 nucleotides read TGTGCCAGCGGCTTGACAGCGAACACCGGGGAGCTGTTTTTT.

This clonotype was observed a handful of times. The CDR3 loop reads CASSLNFGPNEQFF. CDR3 DNA: TGTGCCAGCAGTCTGAACTTCGGGCCAAATGAGCAGTTCTTC. The rearrangement links TRBV6-1 to TRBJ2-1; D is uncertain. V lost 5 bases, J lost 7 bases, and 15 bases lay in between. This CDR3 spans 14 amino acids. Germline V lookup: CDR1 MNHNS, CDR2 SASEGT.

In this sample, this clonotype turned up many times. This chain connects TRBV11-2 to TRBJ1-5; D is unresolved. This CDR3 region has 15 residues. Looked up from germline, CDR1 is SGHAT and CDR2 is FQNNGV. Deletions cut 3 bases from V and 5 bases from J, with 14 bases between. The CDR3 sequence is CASSLRSGPDQPQHF. CDR3 bases: TGTGCCAGCAGCTTGAGGAGCGGGCCAGATCAGCCCCAGCATTTT. The entire variable domain, with the rest obtained from reference TRBV11-2 and TRBJ1-5, is as follows: EAGVAQSPRYKIIEKRQSVAFWCNPISGHATLYWYQQILGQGPKLLIQFQNNGVVDDSQLPKDRFSAERLKGVDSTLKIQPAKLEDSAVYLCASSLRSGPDQPQHFGDGTRLSIL.

Only a few counts were recorded for this clonotype. The chain uses TRBV6-5 and TRBJ2-5, with D perhaps matching TRBD2 (6 bases). Trimming removed 11 bases at V and 2 bases at J, with 6 bases between. The CDR3 runs 10 residues. Germline CDR1 reads MNHEY; CDR2 reads SVGAGI. Here the CDR3 DNA reads TGTGCCGCGGGACAAGAGACCCAGTACTTC. The encoded protein is CAAGQETQYF.

The J gene is TRBJ2-7, the V gene TRBV5-1; D remains unclear. V shed 0 bases and J shed 5 bases, with 21 bases lying between them. The CDR3 has 17 amino acids. Germline V gives CDR1 SGHRS, CDR2 YFSETQ. CDR3 sequence reads: CASSLGLVMGAIDEQYF. The CDR3 DNA follows: TGCGCCAGCAGCTTGGGGCTCGTCATGGGTGCAATCGACGAGCAGTACTTC.

V gene TRBV5-5 combines with J gene TRBJ2-5; D gene ambiguous. Germline lookup yields CDR1 SGHKS and CDR2 YYEKEE (reference sequence). The CDR3 extends over 12 amino acids. Trimming stripped 3 bases from V and 6 bases from J, with 9 bases between. The CDR3 nucleotides read TGTGCCAGCAGCTCGCCCCTAAAGACCCAGTACTTC. It specifies CASSSPLKTQYF.

V and J are TRBV5-1 and TRBJ2-3, with no clear D. The CDR3 is made up of 15 amino acids. Per germline, CDR1 SGHRS and CDR2 YFSETQ. V lost 6 bases and J lost 0, with 14 bases in between. CDR3 protein: CASKGPDPSTDTQYF. CDR3 sequence (DNA): TGCGCCAGCAAAGGGCCGGACCCTAGCACAGATACGCAGTATTTT.

V is TRBV12-3 or TRBV12-4 and J is TRBJ2-1; the D is unclear. Trimming stripped 5 bases from V and 2 bases from J, with 10 bases between. This CDR3 has 14 residues. This CDR3 reads CASSKLVPYNEQFF. In DNA, the CDR3 is TGTGCCAGCAGTAAGCTGGTCCCCTACAATGAGCAGTTCTTC.

This clonotype has more than one count but fewer than ten. V is TRBV3-1 and J is TRBJ2-1; D possibly uses TRBD1 or TRBD2 (6 bases each). The CDR3 is 16 amino acids. The V gene lost 3 bases and the J gene lost 0 bases, with 12 bases spanning the gap. CDR1 and CDR2 (germline): LGHDT, YNNKEL (reference sequence). The CDR3 region is CASSHWGASSYNEQFF. The CDR3 bases are TGTGCCAGCAGCCACTGGGGGGCCAGCTCCTACAATGAGCAGTTCTTC.

The gene calls are TRBV12-3 or TRBV12-4 and TRBJ1-6; the match to TRBD1 covers 7 bases. There are 20 residues in the CDR3. J lost 0 bases, V lost 2 bases, and 13 bases had no gene match. The CDR3 loop is CASSLTVRTGDPSYNSPLHF. The CDR3 DNA reads as TGTGCCAGCAGTTTAACGGTCCGGACAGGAGACCCCTCCTATAATTCACCCCTCCACTTT.

This clonotype was seen at least ten times. The chain links TRBV12-3 or TRBV12-4 to TRBJ2-7; a weak D match, TRBD1 (5 bases). CDR3 length: 14 amino acids. V gave up 1 base and J gave up 4 bases, with 11 bases separating them. As DNA, the CDR3 is TGTGCCAGCAGTTTAGAAAGGGGAAGGTACGAGCAGTACTTC. Protein product: CASSLERGRYEQYF.

This clonotype was recorded a few times. The chain links TRBV27 to TRBJ2-7; 7 nucleotides match TRBD1. Trimming at V came to 8 bases and at J to 4 bases, leaving 8 bases not matched to a gene. The CDR3 extends over 13 amino acids. CDR1 is MNHEY and CDR2 is SMNVEV in the germline V gene (reference sequence). The CDR3 bases are TGTGCCAGCGGGACAGTCGAAACATACGAGCAGTACTTC. It codes for CASGTVETYEQYF.

This clonotype was observed a handful of times. The junction departs from the called germline gene at one end, perhaps through a read error. This CDR3 reads CASSESPEQFF. The CDR3 DNA reads TGTGCCAGCAGCGAATCCCCTGAGCAGTTCTTC. The V and J genes are TRBV25-1 and TRBJ2-1; D not resolved. Germline CDR1 reads MGHDK; CDR2 reads SYGVNS. This CDR3 has 11 amino acids.

The chain uses TRBV20-1 and TRBJ2-5; no clear D. This CDR3 has 12 residues. V lost 6 bases to trimming and J lost 2 bases, with 10 bases between them. Looked up from germline, CDR1 is DFQATT and CDR2 is SNEGSKA (reference sequence). For the CDR3, the DNA is TGCAGTGCCCTCAAATGGCAAGAGACCCAGTACTTC. Protein: CSALKWQETQYF.

This clonotype was seen more than once but under ten times. The chain uses TRBV6-5 and TRBJ2-1; possibly TRBD2 for D (6 bases). The V gene's germline CDR1 is MNHEY and CDR2 SVGAGI. V was clipped by 2 bases and J by 3 bases, with 14 bases between them. CDR3 size: 16 residues. The CDR3 region has the DNA TGTGCCAGCAGTTACCAACTAGCAACAAGCTACAATGAGCAGTTCTTC. Translation gives CASSYQLATSYNEQFF.

This clonotype was detected only a few times. The J gene is TRBJ2-3, the V gene TRBV5-5; D is perhaps TRBD2 (6 bases). Between the trimmed V and J ends, which lost 4 bases and 6 bases, there was a span of 18 bases. The CDR3 is 15 amino acids. CDR1 and CDR2 (germline): SGHKS, YYEKEE (reference sequence). The CDR3 nucleotides read TGTGCCAGCAGCGCGGGACTCCTTTTTAGGGATACGCAGTATTTT. This codes for CASSAGLLFRDTQYF.

This clonotype occurred a few times. The chain employs TRBV7-9 and TRBJ1-1, with D hard to call. The CDR3 is 14 residues long. V gave up 1 base and J gave up 4 bases, with 10 bases separating them. Per the germline V gene, CDR1 is SEHNR and CDR2 is FQNEAQ (reference sequence). Here the CDR3 reads CASSLDNSGTEAFF. CDR3 in DNA: TGTGCCAGCAGCTTAGATAACTCGGGCACTGAAGCTTTCTTT.

This clonotype turned up a few times. The chain carries TRBV6-1 and TRBJ1-1; possibly TRBD1 for D (6 bases). In germline, CDR1 is MNHNS, CDR2 SASEGT. The CDR3 loop spans 13 amino acids. The V end lost 6 bases, the J end lost 3 bases, and 11 bases lay between the germline ends. This chain's CDR3 is CASSAKGDTEAFF. Written as DNA, the CDR3 is TGTGCCAGCAGCGCTAAGGGGGACACTGAAGCTTTCTTT.

In its sample, this clonotype was seen a few times. The chain uses TRBV20-1 and TRBJ2-3; 11 bases match TRBD1. Germline V gene sequence: CDR1 DFQATT, CDR2 SNEGSKA (reference sequence). The length of the CDR3 is 15 residues. Germline trimming cut 6 bases from V and 0 bases from J; bases unmatched to any gene: 5. The CDR3 coding sequence is TGCAGTGCGAACGGACAGGGGGCAAGCACAGATACGCAGTATTTT. It specifies CSANGQGASTDTQYF.

This clonotype has only a few counts. The chain carries TRBV29-1 and TRBJ1-5; TRBD1 might be the D (5 bases). Germline loops: CDR1 SQVTM, CDR2 ANQGSEA. Trimming cost V 7 bases and J 7 bases, with 17 bases left between them. The CDR3 has 13 amino acids. CDR3 residues: CSAVGGSGQPQHF. As DNA, the CDR3 is TGCAGCGCCGTGGGGGGGTCGGGGCAGCCCCAGCATTTT.

J is TRBJ1-1 and V is TRBV27; no clear D gene. CDR1 is MNHEY and CDR2 is SMNVEV in the germline V gene (reference sequence). This CDR3 has 14 amino acids. V dropped 3 bases and J dropped 1 base, with 9 bases sitting between them. This CDR3 reads CASSFLAANTEAFF. The CDR3 DNA reads TGTGCCAGCAGTTTCTTGGCCGCGAACACTGAAGCTTTCTTT.